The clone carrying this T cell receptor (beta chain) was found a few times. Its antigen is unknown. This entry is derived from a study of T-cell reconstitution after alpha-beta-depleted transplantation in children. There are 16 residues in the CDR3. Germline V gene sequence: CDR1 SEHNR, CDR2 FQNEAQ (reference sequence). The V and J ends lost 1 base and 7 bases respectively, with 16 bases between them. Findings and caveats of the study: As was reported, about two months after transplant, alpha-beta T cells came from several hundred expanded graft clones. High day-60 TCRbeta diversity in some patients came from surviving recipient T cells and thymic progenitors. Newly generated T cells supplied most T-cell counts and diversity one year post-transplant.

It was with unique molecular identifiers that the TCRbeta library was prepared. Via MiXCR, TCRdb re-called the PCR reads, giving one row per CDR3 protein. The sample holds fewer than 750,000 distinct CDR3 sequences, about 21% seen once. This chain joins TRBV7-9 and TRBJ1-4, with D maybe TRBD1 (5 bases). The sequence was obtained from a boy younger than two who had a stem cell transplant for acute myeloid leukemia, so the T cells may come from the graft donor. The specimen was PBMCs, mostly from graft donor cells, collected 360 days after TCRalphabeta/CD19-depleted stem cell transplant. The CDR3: CASSLGQGGISEKLFF. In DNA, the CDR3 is TGTGCCAGCAGCTTAGGTCAGGGCGGCATCAGTGAAAAACTGTTTTTT. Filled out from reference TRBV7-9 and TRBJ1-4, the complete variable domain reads DTGVSQNPRHKITKRGQNVTFRCDPISEHNRLYWYRQTLGQGPEFLTYFQNEAQLEKSRLLSDRFSAERPKGSFSTLEIQRTEQGDSAMYLCASSLGQGGISEKLFFGSGTQLSVL.